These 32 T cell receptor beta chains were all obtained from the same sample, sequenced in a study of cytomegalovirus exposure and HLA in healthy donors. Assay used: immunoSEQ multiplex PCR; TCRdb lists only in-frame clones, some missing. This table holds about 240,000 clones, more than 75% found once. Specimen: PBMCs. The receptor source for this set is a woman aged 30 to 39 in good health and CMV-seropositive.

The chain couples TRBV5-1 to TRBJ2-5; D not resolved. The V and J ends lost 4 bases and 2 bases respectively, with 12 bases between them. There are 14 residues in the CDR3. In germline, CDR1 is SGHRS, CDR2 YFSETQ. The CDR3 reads CASSMGGLQETQYF. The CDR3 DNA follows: TGCGCCAGCAGCATGGGCGGCTTACAAGAGACCCAGTACTTC.

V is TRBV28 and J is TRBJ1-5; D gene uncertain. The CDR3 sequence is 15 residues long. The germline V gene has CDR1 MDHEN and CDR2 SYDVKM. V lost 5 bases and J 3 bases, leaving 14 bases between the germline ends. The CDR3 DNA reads TGTGCCAGCAGTCTACCCCCCTCGTTCAATCAGCCCCAGCATTTT. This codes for CASSLPPSFNQPQHF. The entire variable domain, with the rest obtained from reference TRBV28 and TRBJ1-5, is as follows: DVKVTQSSRYLVKRTGEKVFLECVQDMDHENMFWYRQDPGLGLRLIYFSYDVKMKEKGDIPEGYSVSREKKERFSLILESASTNQTSMYLCASSLPPSFNQPQHFGDGTRLSIL.

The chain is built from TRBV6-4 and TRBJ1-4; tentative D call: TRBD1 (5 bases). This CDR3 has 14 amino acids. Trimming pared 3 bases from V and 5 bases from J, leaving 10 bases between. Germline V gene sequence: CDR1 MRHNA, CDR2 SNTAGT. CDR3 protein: CASSEQGGNEKLFF. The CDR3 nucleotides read TGTGCCAGCAGTGAGCAGGGAGGGAATGAAAAACTGTTTTTT.

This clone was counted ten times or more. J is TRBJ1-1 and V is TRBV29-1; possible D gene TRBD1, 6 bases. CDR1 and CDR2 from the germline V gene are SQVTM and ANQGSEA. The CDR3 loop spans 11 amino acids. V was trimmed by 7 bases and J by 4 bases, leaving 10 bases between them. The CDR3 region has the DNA TGCAGCGCGCAGGGGAGCACTGAAGCTTTCTTT. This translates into CSAQGSTEAFF.

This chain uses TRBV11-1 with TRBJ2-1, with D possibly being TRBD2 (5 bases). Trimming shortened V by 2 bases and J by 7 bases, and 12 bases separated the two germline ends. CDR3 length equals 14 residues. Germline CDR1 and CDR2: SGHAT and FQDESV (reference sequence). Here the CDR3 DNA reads TGTGCCAGCAGCTTATACGGGGTGACTAATGAGCAGTTCTTC. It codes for CASSLYGVTNEQFF.

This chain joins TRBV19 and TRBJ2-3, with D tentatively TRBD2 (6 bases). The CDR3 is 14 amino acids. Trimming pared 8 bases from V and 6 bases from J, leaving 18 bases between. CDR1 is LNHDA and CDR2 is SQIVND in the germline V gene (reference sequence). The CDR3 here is CASWTTRVGDTQYF. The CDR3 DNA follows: TGTGCCAGTTGGACTACCCGGGTAGGTGATACGCAGTATTTT.

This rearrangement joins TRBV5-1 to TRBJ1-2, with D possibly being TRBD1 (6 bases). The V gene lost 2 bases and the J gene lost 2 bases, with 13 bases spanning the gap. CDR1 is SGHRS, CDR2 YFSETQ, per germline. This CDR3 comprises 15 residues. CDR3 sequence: CASSFGQLTNYGYTF. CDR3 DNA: TGCGCCAGCAGCTTTGGACAGCTGACAAACTATGGCTACACCTTC.

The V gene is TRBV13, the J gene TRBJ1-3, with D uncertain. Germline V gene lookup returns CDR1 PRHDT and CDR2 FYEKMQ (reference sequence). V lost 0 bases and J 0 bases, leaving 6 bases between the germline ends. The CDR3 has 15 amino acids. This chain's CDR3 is CASSLGGSSGNTIYF. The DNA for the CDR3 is TGTGCCAGCAGCTTAGGGGGGAGCTCTGGAAACACCATATATTTT.

CDR3 region: CAIRSGTGSSYNEQFF. The CDR3 nucleotides are TGTGCCATCAGATCCGGGACTGGGAGCTCCTACAATGAGCAGTTCTTC. The chain combines TRBV10-3 with TRBJ2-1, with a possible D match to TRBD2 (6 bases). CDR1 ENHRY and CDR2 SYGVKD come from the germline V gene. Trimming pared 6 bases from V and 0 bases from J, leaving 15 bases between. The CDR3 loop spans 16 amino acids.

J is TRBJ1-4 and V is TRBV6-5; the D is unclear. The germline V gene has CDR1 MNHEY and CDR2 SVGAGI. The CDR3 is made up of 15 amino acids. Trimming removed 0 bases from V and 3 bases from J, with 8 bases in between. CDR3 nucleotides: TGTGCCAGCAGTTACTCGTGGAGATCTAATGAAAAACTGTTTTTT. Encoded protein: CASSYSWRSNEKLFF.

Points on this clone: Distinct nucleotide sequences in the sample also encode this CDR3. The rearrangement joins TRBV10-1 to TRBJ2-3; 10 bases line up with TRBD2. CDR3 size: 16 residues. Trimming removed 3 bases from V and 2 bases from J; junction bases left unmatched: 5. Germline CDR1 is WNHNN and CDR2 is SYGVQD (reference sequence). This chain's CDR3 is CASSDLLAGNTDTQYF. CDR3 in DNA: TGCGCCAGCAGTGACCTACTAGCGGGAAACACAGATACGCAGTATTTT.

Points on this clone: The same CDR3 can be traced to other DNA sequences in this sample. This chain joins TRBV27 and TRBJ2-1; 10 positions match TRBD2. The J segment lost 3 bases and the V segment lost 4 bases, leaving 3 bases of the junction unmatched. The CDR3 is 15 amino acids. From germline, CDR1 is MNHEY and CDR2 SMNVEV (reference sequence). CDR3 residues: CASSSSGRGYNEQFF. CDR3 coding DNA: TGTGCCAGCAGTTCCAGCGGGAGGGGCTACAATGAGCAGTTCTTC.

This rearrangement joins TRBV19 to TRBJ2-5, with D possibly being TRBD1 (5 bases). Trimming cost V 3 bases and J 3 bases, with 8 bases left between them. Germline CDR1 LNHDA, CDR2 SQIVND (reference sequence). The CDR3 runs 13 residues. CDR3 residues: CASSISREETQYF. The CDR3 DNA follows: TGTGCCAGTAGTATCTCCAGGGAAGAGACCCAGTACTTC.

The CDR3 spells CASSTRDRGQRETQYF. Written as DNA, the CDR3 is TGTGCCAGTAGTACCAGGGACAGGGGGCAGAGGGAGACCCAGTACTTC. V and J are TRBV19 and TRBJ2-5; 12 nucleotides agree with TRBD1. The V segment lost 4 bases and the J segment 5 bases; nucleotides outside the gene matches: 8. The V gene's germline CDR1 is LNHDA and CDR2 SQIVND (reference sequence). The CDR3 covers 16 residues.

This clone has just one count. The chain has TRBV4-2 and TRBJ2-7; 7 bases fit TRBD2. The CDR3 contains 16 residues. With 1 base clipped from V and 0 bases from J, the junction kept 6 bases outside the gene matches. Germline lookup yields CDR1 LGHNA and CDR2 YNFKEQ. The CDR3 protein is CASSQVYPSGSYEQYF. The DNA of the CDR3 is TGTGCCAGCAGCCAAGTCTATCCTAGCGGCTCCTACGAGCAGTACTTC.

This CDR3 is CASSRGQVQETQYF. The CDR3 DNA reads TGCGCCAGCAGCCGGGGACAGGTGCAAGAGACCCAGTACTTC. The chain uses TRBV5-1 and TRBJ2-5; 8 bases agree with TRBD1. The CDR3 consists of 14 residues. J gave up 2 bases and V 4 bases, and 4 bases lay outside the gene matches. The V gene's germline CDR1 is SGHRS and CDR2 YFSETQ.

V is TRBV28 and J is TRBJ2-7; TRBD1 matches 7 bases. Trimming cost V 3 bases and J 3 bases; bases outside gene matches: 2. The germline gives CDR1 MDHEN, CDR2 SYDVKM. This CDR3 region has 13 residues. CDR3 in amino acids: CASSLGDSYEQYF. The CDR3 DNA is TGTGCCAGCAGTTTGGGGGACAGCTACGAGCAGTACTTC.

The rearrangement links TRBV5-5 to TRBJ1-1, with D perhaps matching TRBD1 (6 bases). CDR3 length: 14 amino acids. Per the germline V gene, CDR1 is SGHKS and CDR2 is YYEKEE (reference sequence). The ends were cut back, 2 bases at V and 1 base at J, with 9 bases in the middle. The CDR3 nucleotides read TGTGCCAGCAGCTTTAGGGGGTCGAACACTGAAGCTTTCTTT. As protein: CASSFRGSNTEAFF.

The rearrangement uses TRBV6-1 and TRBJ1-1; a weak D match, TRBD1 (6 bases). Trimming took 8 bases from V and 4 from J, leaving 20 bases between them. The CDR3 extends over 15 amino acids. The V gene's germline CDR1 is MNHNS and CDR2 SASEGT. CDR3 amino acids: CASPNLGGLFTEAFF. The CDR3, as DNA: TGTGCCAGCCCTAACCTAGGGGGTCTATTCACTGAAGCTTTCTTT.

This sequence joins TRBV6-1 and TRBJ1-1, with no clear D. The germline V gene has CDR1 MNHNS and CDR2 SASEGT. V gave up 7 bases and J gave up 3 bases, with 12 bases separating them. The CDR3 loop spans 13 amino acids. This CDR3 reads CASIRTGYTEAFF. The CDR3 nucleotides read TGTGCCAGCATCAGAACGGGTTACACTGAAGCTTTCTTT.

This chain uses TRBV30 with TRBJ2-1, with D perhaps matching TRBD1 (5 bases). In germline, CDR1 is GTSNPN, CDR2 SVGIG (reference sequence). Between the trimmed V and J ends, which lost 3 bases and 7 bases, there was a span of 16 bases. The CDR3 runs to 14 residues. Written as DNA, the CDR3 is TGTGCCTGGAGCGACAGTCCCGGGTGGAATGAGCAGTTCTTC. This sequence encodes CAWSDSPGWNEQFF. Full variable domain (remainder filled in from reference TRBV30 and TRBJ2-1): SQTIHQWPATLVQPVGSPLSLECTVEGTSNPNLYWYRQAAGRGLQLLFYSVGIGQISSEVPQNLSASRPQDRQFILSSKKLLLSDSGFYLCAWSDSPGWNEQFFGPGTRLTVL.

The CDR3 DNA reads as TGTGCCAGCAGCGTTGATAGCGGGAGGGCCACCGGGGAGCTGTTTTTT. Its protein is CASSVDSGRATGELFF. The chain has TRBV7-9 and TRBJ2-2; TRBD2 matches at 11 bases. CDR3 length equals 16 residues. J gave up 4 bases and V 5 bases, and 6 bases lay outside the gene matches. Germline V CDR1 and CDR2: SEHNR, FQNEAQ (reference sequence). Variable domain in full (rest from reference TRBV7-9 and TRBJ2-2): DTGVSQNPRHKITKRGQNVTFRCDPISEHNRLYWYRQTLGQGPEFLTYFQNEAQLEKSRLLSDRFSAERPKGSFSTLEIQRTEQGDSAMYLCASSVDSGRATGELFFGEGSRLTVL.

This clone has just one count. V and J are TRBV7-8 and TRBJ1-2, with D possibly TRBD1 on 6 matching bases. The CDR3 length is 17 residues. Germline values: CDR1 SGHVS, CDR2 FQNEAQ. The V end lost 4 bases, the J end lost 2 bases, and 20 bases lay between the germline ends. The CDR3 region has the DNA TGTGCCAGCAGCTCCGGACAGACCACAGCAATAAACTATGGCTACACCTTC. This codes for CASSSGQTTAINYGYTF.

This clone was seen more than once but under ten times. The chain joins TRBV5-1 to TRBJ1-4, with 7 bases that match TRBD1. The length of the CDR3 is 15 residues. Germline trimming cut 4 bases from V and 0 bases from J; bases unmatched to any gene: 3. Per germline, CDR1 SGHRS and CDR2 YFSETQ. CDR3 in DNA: TGCGCCAGCAGCCGAGACAGGGCAACTAATGAAAAACTGTTTTTT. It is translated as CASSRDRATNEKLFF.

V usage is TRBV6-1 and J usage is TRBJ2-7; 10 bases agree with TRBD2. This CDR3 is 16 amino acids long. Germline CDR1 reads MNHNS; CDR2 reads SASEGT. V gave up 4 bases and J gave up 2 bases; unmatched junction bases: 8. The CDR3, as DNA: TGTGCCAGCAGTGCTAGCGGGGGAGTGGTAGCCTACGAGCAGTACTTC. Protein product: CASSASGGVVAYEQYF.

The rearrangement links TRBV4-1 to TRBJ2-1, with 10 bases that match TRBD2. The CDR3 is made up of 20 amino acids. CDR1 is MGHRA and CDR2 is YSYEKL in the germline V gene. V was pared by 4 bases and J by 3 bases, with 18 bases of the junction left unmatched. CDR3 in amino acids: CASSRMLPGTSDTLYNEQFF. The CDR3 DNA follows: TGCGCCAGCAGCCGCATGCTTCCCGGGACTAGCGATACACTCTACAATGAGCAGTTCTTC.

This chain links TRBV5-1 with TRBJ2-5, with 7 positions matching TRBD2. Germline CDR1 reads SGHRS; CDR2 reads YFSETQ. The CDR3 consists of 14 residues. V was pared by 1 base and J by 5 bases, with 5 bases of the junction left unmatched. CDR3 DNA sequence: TGCGCCAGCAGCTTGTGGGCCGGGGGGGAGACCCAGTACTTC. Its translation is CASSLWAGGETQYF.

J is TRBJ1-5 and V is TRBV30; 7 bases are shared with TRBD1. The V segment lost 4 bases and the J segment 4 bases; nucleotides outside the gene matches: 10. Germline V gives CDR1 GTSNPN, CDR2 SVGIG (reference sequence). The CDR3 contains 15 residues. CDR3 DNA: TGTGCCTGGAAGGGGGCTAGATCGGTAAATCAGCCCCAGCATTTT. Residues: CAWKGARSVNQPQHF.

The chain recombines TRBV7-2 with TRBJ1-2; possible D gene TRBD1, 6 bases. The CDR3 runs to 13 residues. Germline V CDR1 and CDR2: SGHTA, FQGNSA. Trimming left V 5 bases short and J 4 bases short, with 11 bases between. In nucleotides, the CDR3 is TGTGCCAGCAGCCCCGGACAGAGCTATGGCTACACCTTC. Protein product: CASSPGQSYGYTF.

The CDR3 coding sequence is TGTGCCAGTAGTATAGACACCAGGGTGGAGAACACCGGGGAGCTGTTTTTT. Amino acid sequence: CASSIDTRVENTGELFF. The chain employs TRBV19 and TRBJ2-2, with D possibly being TRBD1 (5 bases). Germline loops: CDR1 LNHDA, CDR2 SQIVND (reference sequence). The CDR3 runs to 17 residues. The V and J ends lost 0 bases and 1 base respectively, with 12 bases between them.

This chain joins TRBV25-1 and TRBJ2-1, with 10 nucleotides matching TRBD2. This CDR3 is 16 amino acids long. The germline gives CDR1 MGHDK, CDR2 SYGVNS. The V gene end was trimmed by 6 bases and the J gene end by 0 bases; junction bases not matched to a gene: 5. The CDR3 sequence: CASRSPSGSSYNEQFF. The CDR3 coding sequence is TGTGCCAGCAGAAGCCCTAGCGGGAGCTCCTACAATGAGCAGTTCTTC.

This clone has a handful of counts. This CDR3 is CASSLEGASSSGANVLTF. In DNA, the CDR3 is TGCGCCAGCAGCTTGGAGGGGGCTTCAAGCTCTGGGGCCAACGTCCTGACTTTC. The rearrangement links TRBV5-1 to TRBJ2-6, with 7 bases lining up with TRBD1. This CDR3 contains 18 residues. The J segment lost 0 bases and the V segment lost 0 bases, leaving 6 bases of the junction unmatched. CDR1 is SGHRS, CDR2 YFSETQ, per germline.